This T cell receptor beta chain was found in a study of blood T cells in healthy people across ages. The CDR3 totals 14 residues. In germline, CDR1 is DFQATT, CDR2 SNEGSKA (reference sequence). It was with a sample-barcoded 5' primer and a J-beta primer mix that a second PCR of about 6 to 12 cycles was run. TCRdb itself ran the 5' RACE reads through MiXCR, one entry per CDR3 protein. The data hold about 680,000 distinct CDR3 sequences, with 45% to 50% observed a single time. This clonotype was observed once. This TCR was recovered from a woman aged 60 to 75 in good health. The sample consisted of blood. The chain has TRBV20-1 and TRBJ2-5; 8 bases line up with TRBD1. The closer fit of TRBJ2-7 to the DNA end suggests the J call may be wrong. The CDR3 DNA reads as TGCAGTGCTAGGAGCTCAGGGGGCCTAGACGAGCAGTACTTC. Translation: CSARSSGGLDEQYF.